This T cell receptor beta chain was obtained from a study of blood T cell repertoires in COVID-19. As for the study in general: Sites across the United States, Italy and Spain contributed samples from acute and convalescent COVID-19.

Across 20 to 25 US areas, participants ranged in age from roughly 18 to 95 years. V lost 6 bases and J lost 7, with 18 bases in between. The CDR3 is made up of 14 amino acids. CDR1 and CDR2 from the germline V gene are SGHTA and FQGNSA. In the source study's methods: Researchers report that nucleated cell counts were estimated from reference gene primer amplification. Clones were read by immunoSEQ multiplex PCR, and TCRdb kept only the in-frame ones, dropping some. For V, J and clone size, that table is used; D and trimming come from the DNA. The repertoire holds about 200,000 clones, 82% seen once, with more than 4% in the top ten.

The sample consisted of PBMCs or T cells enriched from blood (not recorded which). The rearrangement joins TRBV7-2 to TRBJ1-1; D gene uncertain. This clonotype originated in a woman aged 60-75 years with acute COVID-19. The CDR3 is CASSFYGLSGEAFF. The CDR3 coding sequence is TGTGCCAGCAGTTTTTATGGACTGAGCGGTGAAGCTTTCTTT.